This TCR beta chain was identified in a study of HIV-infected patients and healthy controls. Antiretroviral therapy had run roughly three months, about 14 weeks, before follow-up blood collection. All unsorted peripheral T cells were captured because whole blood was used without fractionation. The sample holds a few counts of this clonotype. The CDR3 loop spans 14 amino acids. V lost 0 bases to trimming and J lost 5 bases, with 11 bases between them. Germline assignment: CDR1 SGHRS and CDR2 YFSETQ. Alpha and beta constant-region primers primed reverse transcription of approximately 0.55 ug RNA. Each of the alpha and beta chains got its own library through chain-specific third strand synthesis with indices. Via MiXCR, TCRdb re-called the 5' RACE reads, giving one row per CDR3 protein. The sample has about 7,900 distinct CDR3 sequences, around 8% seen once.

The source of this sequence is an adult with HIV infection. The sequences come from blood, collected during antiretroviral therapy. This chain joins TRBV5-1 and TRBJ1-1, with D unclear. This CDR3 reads CASSLAGGDTEAFF. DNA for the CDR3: TGCGCCAGCAGCTTGGCCGGAGGTGATACTGAAGCTTTCTTT.